These 5 T cell receptor beta chains originate from one sample sequenced in a study of blood T cell repertoires in COVID-19. The method was immunoSEQ multiplex PCR; TCRdb's version includes in-frame clones alone and lacks a portion of them. In the table there are 250,000 or so clones, about 89% of which are singletons. Sequencing used peripheral blood. The receptors come from a woman aged 40 to 50 who had recovered from COVID-19.

The table lists this clone with a count of one. V usage is TRBV19 and J usage is TRBJ2-3; 7 positions agree with TRBD2. The germline V gene encodes CDR1 LNHDA and CDR2 SQIVND (reference sequence). The V segment lost 1 base and the J segment 1 base; nucleotides outside the gene matches: 5. The CDR3 sequence is 16 residues long. The CDR3 is CASSIGLAEGTDTQYF. CDR3 DNA sequence: TGTGCCAGTAGTATAGGGCTAGCGGAAGGCACAGATACGCAGTATTTT.

CDR3 sequence reads: CASRTGTGTEAFF. The CDR3 DNA reads as TGTGCCAGCAGAACAGGGACAGGGACCGAAGCTTTCTTT. This chain uses TRBV28 with TRBJ1-1; 9 nucleotides line up with TRBD1. CDR1 and CDR2 (germline): MDHEN, SYDVKM. The CDR3 sequence is 13 residues long. V shed 6 bases and J 8 bases; nucleotides not matched to a gene: 7.

The gene calls are TRBV19 and TRBJ1-1; maybe TRBD1 (6 bases). The length of the CDR3 is 15 residues. V lost 5 bases and J 1 base, leaving 14 bases between the germline ends. Germline V gene sequence: CDR1 LNHDA, CDR2 SQIVND (reference sequence). The CDR3 region has the DNA TGTGCCAGTAGTTGGACAGCCAGCCGGAACACTGAAGCTTTCTTT. Residues: CASSWTASRNTEAFF.

The gene calls are TRBV2 and TRBJ1-5; D is unresolved. Germline CDR1 is SNHLY and CDR2 is FYNNEI. The CDR3 runs 15 residues. V was pared by 3 bases and J by 3 bases, with 12 bases between. The CDR3 reads CASSDSRHANQPQHF. The DNA of the CDR3 is TGTGCCAGCAGTGACAGTCGACATGCCAATCAGCCCCAGCATTTT.

The chain carries TRBV24-1 and TRBJ2-7; 8 nucleotides align to TRBD1. Germline V gene lookup returns CDR1 KGHDR and CDR2 SFDVKD. The trim removed 4 bases at V and 6 bases at J, leaving 10 bases unmatched. The CDR3 contains 15 residues. CDR3 in DNA: TGTGCCACCAGTGACCCCGGGACAGGTGGGCCCGAGCAGTACTTC. Amino acids: CATSDPGTGGPEQYF.